The 4 T cell receptor beta chains below come from one sample, sequenced in a study of cytotoxic CD8 clonotypes in ibrutinib-treated CLL. Generated by immunoSEQ multiplex PCR, the TCRdb table keeps only in-frame clones and is missing some. The repertoire holds 200,000 to 250,000 clones, with approximately 79% as singletons. This sample comprised PBMCs, obtained after 12 months of ibrutinib treatment. These TCRs come from a human donor with chronic lymphocytic leukemia.

The rearrangement joins TRBV4-1 to TRBJ1-2; D ambiguous. V lost 1 base, J lost 0 bases, and 9 bases lay in between. The germline V gene encodes CDR1 MGHRA and CDR2 YSYEKL. The CDR3 is 15 residues long. The CDR3 reads CASSQVTSSNYGYTF. The CDR3 DNA follows: TGCGCCAGCAGCCAAGTAACCAGCTCTAACTATGGCTACACCTTC.

V gene TRBV19 combines with J gene TRBJ2-7; D is perhaps TRBD2 (6 bases). V lost 2 bases and J 0 bases, leaving 8 bases between the germline ends. Per the germline V gene, CDR1 is LNHDA and CDR2 is SQIVND (reference sequence). The CDR3 contains 14 residues. CDR3 coding DNA: TGTGCCAGTAGTATACTGGGGGGCTCCTACGAGCAGTACTTC. It is translated as CASSILGGSYEQYF.

The V and J genes are TRBV5-6 and TRBJ1-3; 7 nucleotides agree with TRBD1. Germline loops: CDR1 SGHDT, CDR2 YYEEEE. The V segment lost 4 bases and the J segment 0 bases; nucleotides outside the gene matches: 4. The CDR3 contains 15 residues. CDR3 sequence (DNA): TGTGCCAGCAGCAAGACAGGGTCCTCTGGAAACACCATATATTTT. The encoded protein is CASSKTGSSGNTIYF.

The chain combines TRBV30 with TRBJ2-5; tentatively, D is TRBD1 or TRBD2 (5 bases each). Deletions cut 5 bases from V and 4 bases from J, with 14 bases between. There are 13 residues in the CDR3. From germline, CDR1 is GTSNPN and CDR2 SVGIG (reference sequence). For the CDR3, the DNA is TGTGCCTGGTCAGGGACCCCTCTAGAGACCCAGTACTTC. This sequence encodes CAWSGTPLETQYF. Complete variable domain (other parts from reference TRBV30 and TRBJ2-5): SQTIHQWPATLVQPVGSPLSLECTVEGTSNPNLYWYRQAAGRGLQLLFYSVGIGQISSEVPQNLSASRPQDRQFILSSKKLLLSDSGFYLCAWSGTPLETQYFGPGTRLLVL.